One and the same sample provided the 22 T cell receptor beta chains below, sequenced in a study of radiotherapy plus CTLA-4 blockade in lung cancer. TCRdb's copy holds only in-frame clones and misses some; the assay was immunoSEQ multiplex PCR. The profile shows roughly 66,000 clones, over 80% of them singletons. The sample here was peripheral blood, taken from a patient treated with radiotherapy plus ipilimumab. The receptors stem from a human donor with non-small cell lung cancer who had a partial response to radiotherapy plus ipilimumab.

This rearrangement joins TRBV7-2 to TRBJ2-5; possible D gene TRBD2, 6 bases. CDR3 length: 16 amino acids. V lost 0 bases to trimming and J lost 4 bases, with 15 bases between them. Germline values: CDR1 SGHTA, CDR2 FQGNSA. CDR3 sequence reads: CASSLAGSLGGETQYF. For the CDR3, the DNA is TGTGCCAGCAGCTTAGCCGGGTCCCTGGGGGGAGAGACCCAGTACTTC.

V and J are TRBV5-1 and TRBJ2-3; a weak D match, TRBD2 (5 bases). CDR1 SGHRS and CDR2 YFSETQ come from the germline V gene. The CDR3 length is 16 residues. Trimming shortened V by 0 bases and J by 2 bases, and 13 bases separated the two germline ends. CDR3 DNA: TGCGCCAGCAGCTTGGGGCGGGTTTGGGACACAGATACGCAGTATTTT. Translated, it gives CASSLGRVWDTDTQYF.

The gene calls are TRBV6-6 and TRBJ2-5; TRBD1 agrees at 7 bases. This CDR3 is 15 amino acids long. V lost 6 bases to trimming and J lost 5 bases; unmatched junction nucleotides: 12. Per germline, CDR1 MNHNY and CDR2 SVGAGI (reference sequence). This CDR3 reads CASSNVRDSGETQYF. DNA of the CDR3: TGTGCCAGCAGCAATGTTAGGGACAGTGGGGAGACCCAGTACTTC.

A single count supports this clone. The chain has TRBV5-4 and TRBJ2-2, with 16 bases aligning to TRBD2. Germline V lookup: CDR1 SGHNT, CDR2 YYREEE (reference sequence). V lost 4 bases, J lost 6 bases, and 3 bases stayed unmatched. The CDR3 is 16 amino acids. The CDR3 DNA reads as TGTGCCAGCAGCAAAGGGACTAGCGGGAGGGCCGGGGAGCTGTTTTTT. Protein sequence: CASSKGTSGRAGELFF.

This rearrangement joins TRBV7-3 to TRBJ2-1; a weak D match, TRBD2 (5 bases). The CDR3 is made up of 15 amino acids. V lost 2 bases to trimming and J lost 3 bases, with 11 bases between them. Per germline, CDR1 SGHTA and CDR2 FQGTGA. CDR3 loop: CASSLGLANYNEQFF. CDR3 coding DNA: TGTGCCAGCAGCTTAGGACTTGCCAACTACAATGAGCAGTTCTTC.

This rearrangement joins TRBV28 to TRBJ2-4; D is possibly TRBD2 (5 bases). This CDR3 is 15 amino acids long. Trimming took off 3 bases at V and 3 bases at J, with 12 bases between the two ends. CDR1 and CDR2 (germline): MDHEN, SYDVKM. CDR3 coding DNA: TGTGCCAGCAGTTTGAGCGGCCCGTTCAAAAACATTCAGTACTTC. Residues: CASSLSGPFKNIQYF. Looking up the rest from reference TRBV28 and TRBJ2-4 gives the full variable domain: DVKVTQSSRYLVKRTGEKVFLECVQDMDHENMFWYRQDPGLGLRLIYFSYDVKMKEKGDIPEGYSVSREKKERFSLILESASTNQTSMYLCASSLSGPFKNIQYFGAGTRLSVL.

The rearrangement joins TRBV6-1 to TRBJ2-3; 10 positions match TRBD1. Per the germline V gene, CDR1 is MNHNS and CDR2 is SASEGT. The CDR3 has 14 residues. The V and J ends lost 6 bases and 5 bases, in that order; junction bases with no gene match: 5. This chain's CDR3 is CASRWTGGRDTQYF. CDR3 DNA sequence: TGTGCCAGCAGATGGACAGGGGGAAGAGATACGCAGTATTTT.

Here the CDR3 DNA reads TGTGCCAGCAGTGAAGCGCAACACTACGAGCAGTACTTC. Translating gives CASSEAQHYEQYF. The rearrangement links TRBV6-1 to TRBJ2-7, with unresolved D. This CDR3 spans 13 amino acids. Germline lookup yields CDR1 MNHNS and CDR2 SASEGT. Trimming took off 0 bases at V and 3 bases at J, with 6 bases between the two ends.

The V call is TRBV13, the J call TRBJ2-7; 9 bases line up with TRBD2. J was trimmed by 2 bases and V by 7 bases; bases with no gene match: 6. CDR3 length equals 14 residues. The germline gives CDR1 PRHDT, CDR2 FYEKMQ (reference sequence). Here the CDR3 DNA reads TGTGCCAGCACGACTCTAGCGGGGCCCTACGAGCAGTACTTC. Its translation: CASTTLAGPYEQYF. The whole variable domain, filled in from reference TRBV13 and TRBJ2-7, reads AAGVIQSPRHLIKEKRETATLKCYPIPRHDTVYWYQQGPGQDPQFLISFYEKMQSDKGSIPDRFSAQQFSDYHSELNMSSLELGDSALYFCASTTLAGPYEQYFGPGTRLTVT.

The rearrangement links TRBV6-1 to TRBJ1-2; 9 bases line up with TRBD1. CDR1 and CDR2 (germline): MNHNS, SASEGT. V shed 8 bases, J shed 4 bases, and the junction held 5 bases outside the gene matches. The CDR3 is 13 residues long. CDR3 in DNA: TGTGCCAGCGAAACAGGGGGCGCCTATGGCTACACCTTC. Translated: CASETGGAYGYTF.

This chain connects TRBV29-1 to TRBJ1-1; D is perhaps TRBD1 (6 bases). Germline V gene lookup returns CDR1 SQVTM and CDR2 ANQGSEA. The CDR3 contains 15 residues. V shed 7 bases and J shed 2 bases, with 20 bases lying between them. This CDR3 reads CSAAGEGGGNTEAFF. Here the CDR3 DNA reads TGCAGCGCCGCCGGGGAGGGGGGGGGAAACACTGAAGCTTTCTTT.

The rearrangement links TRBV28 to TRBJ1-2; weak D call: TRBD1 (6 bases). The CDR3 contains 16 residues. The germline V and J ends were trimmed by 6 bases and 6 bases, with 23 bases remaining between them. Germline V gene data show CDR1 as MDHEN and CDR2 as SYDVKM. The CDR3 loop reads CASSPRGVDGTDGYTF. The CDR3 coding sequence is TGTGCCAGCAGCCCCAGGGGAGTAGACGGTACGGATGGCTACACCTTC.

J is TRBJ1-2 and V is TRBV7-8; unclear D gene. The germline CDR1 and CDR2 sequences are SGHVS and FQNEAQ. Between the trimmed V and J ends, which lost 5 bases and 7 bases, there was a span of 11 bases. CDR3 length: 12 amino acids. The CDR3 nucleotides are TGTGCCAGCAGCCCCCACGGTGGTGGCTACACCTTC. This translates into CASSPHGGGYTF. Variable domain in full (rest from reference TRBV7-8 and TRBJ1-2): GAGVSQSPRYKVAKRGQDVALRCDPISGHVSLFWYQQALGQGPEFLTYFQNEAQLDKSGLPSDRFFAERPEGSVSTLKIQRTQQEDSAVYLCASSPHGGGYTFGSGTRLTVV.

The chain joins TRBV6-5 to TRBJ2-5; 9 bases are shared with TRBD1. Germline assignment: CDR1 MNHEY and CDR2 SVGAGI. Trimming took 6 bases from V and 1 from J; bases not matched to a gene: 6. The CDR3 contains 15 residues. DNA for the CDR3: TGTGCCAGCAGCATTACAGGGGGCCCCCAAGAGACCCAGTACTTC. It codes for CASSITGGPQETQYF.

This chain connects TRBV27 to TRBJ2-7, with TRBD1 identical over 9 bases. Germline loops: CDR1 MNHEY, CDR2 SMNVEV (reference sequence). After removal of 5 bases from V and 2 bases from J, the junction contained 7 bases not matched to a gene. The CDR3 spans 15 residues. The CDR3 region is CASSRKTGGTYEQYF. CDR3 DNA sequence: TGTGCCAGCAGTCGGAAGACAGGGGGGACCTACGAGCAGTACTTC.

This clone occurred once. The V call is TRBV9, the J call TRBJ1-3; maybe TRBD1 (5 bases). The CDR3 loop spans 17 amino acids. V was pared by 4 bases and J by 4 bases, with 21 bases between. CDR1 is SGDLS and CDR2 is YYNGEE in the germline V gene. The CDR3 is CASSPPPTGQGGNTIYF. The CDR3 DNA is TGTGCCAGCAGCCCACCCCCCACGGGCCAGGGCGGAAACACCATATATTTT.

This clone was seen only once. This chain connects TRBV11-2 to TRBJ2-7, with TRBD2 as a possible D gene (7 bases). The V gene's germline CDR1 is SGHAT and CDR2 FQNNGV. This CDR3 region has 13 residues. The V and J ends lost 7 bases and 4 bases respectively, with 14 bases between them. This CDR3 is CASTGGVGYEQYF. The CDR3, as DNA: TGTGCCAGCACGGGGGGCGTGGGGTACGAGCAGTACTTC.

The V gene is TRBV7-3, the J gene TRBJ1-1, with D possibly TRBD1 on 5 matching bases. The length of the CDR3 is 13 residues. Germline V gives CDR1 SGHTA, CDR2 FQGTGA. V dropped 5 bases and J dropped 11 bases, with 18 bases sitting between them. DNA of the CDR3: TGTGCCAGCAGCCCTTCAATCGGCGGGGGTGCTTTCTTT. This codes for CASSPSIGGGAFF.

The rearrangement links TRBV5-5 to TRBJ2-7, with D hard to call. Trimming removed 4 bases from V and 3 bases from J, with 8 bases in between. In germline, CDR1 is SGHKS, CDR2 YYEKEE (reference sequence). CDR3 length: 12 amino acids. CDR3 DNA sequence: TGTGCCAGCAGCCCCGGTCGCTACGAGCAGTACTTC. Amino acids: CASSPGRYEQYF.

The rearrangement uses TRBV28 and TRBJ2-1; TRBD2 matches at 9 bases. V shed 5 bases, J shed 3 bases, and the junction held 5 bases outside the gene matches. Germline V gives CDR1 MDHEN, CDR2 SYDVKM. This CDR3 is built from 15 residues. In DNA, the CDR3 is TGTGCCAGCAGTCCGGTACTAGCGGGCTACAATGAGCAGTTCTTC. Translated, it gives CASSPVLAGYNEQFF.

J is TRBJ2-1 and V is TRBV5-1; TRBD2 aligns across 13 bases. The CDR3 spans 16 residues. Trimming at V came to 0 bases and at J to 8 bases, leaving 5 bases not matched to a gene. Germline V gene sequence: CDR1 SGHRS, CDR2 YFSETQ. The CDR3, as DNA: TGCGCCAGCAGCTTGGGGACTAGCGGGAGTAAGGATGAGCAGTTCTTC. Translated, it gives CASSLGTSGSKDEQFF.

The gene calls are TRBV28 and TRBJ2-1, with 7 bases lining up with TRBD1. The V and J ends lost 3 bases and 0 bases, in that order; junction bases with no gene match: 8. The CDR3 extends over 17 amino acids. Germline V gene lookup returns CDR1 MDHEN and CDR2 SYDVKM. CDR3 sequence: CASSLGNRGSSYNEQFF. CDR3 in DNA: TGTGCCAGCAGTTTGGGGAACAGGGGAAGCTCCTACAATGAGCAGTTCTTC.